Presented here are 3 T cell receptor beta chains from one specimen sequenced in a study of blood T cell repertoires in COVID-19. Sequenced by immunoSEQ multiplex PCR; TCRdb stores in-frame clones only, minus some. The sample yields 70,000 to 75,000 clones, about 86% seen once. Sequences were obtained from peripheral blood. Receptors originate from a man between 65 and 85 years old with acute or convalescent COVID-19.

The V gene is TRBV7-2, the J gene TRBJ2-7, with 9 bases aligning to TRBD2. Germline V gene sequence: CDR1 SGHTA, CDR2 FQGNSA. V lost 4 bases to trimming and J lost 2 bases; unmatched junction nucleotides: 6. The CDR3 length is 15 residues. This CDR3 is CASSSASGVPYEQYF. CDR3 sequence (DNA): TGTGCCAGCAGCTCAGCTAGCGGGGTTCCCTACGAGCAGTACTTC.

The J gene is TRBJ2-3, the V gene TRBV5-4; 7 bases are shared with TRBD2. CDR1 and CDR2 from the germline V gene are SGHNT and YYREEE (reference sequence). The CDR3 has 15 amino acids. J gave up 6 bases and V 4 bases, and 11 bases lay outside the gene matches. The CDR3 DNA is TGTGCCAGCAGCCGGAGGGGACTAAATTCCGATACGCAGTATTTT. This translates into CASSRRGLNSDTQYF.

The chain employs TRBV20-1 and TRBJ1-2; D call uncertain. The CDR3 has 11 amino acids. With 3 bases removed from V and 5 bases from J, the gap between germline ends came to 7 bases. CDR1 is DFQATT, CDR2 SNEGSKA, per germline (reference sequence). The CDR3: CSASERYGYTF. CDR3 sequence (DNA): TGCAGTGCTAGTGAGAGGTATGGCTACACCTTC.